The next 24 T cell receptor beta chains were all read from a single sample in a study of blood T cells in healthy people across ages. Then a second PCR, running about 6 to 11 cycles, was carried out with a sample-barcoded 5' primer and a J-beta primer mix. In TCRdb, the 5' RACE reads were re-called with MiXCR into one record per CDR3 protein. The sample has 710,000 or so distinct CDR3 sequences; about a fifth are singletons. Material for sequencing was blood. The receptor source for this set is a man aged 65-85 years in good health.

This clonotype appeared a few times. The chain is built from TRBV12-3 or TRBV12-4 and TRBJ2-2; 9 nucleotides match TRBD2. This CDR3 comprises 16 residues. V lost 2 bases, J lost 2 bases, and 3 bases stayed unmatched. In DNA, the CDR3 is TGTGCCAGCAGTTTAAGCGGGGGGTCCAACACCGGGGAGCTGTTTTTT. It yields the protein CASSLSGGSNTGELFF.

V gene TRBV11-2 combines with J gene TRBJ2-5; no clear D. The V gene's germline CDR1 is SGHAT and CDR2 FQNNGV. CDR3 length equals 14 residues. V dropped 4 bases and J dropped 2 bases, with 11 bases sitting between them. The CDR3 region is CASSSGVRQETQYF. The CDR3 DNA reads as TGTGCCAGCAGCTCCGGAGTTCGTCAAGAGACCCAGTACTTC. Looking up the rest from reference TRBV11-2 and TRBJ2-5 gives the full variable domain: EAGVAQSPRYKIIEKRQSVAFWCNPISGHATLYWYQQILGQGPKLLIQFQNNGVVDDSQLPKDRFSAERLKGVDSTLKIQPAKLEDSAVYLCASSSGVRQETQYFGPGTRLLVL.

In nucleotides, the CDR3 is TGTGCCAGCAGTAAGGGAGCAGCGGCAGGGATTTATGAAAAACTGTTTTTT. Protein: CASSKGAAAGIYEKLFF. The chain recombines TRBV6-1 with TRBJ1-4, with D possibly TRBD1 on 5 matching bases. V was trimmed by 5 bases and J by 6 bases, leaving 22 bases between them. CDR1 and CDR2 from the germline V gene are MNHNS and SASEGT. The CDR3 runs to 17 residues.

The CDR3 DNA sequence: TGTGCCAGCAGCTTAGGCGGAAATTTAGTGGTTGGCTACACCTTC. It codes for CASSLGGNLVVGYTF. The chain carries TRBV7-9 and TRBJ1-2; D ambiguous. Trimming took 1 base from V and 7 from J, leaving 16 bases between them. CDR1 is SEHNR, CDR2 FQNEAQ, per germline (reference sequence). The CDR3 is 15 residues long. Full variable domain (remainder filled in from reference TRBV7-9 and TRBJ1-2): DTGVSQNPRHKITKRGQNVTFRCDPISEHNRLYWYRQTLGQGPEFLTYFQNEAQLEKSRLLSDRFSAERPKGSFSTLEIQRTEQGDSAMYLCASSLGGNLVVGYTFGSGTRLTVV.

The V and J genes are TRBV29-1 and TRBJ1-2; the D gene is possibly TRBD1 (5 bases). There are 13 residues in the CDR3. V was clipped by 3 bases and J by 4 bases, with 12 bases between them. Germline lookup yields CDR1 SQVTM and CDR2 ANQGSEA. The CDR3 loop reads CSVDGQGIYGYTF. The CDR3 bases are TGCAGCGTTGATGGCCAGGGAATCTATGGCTACACCTTC.

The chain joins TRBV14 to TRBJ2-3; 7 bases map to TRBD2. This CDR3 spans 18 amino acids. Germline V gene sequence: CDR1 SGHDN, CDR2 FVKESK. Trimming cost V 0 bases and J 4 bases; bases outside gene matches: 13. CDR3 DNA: TGTGCCAGCAGCCAAGATCCGCCGCTGCGGGGGATTGCAGATACGCAGTATTTT. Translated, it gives CASSQDPPLRGIADTQYF.

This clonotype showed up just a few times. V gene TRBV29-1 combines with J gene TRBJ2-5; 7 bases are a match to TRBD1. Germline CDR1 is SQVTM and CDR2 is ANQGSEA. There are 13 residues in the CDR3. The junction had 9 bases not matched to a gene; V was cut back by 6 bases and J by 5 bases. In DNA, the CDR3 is TGCAGCGTCGTGACAGGGAGTGTGGAGACCCAGTACTTC. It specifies CSVVTGSVETQYF.

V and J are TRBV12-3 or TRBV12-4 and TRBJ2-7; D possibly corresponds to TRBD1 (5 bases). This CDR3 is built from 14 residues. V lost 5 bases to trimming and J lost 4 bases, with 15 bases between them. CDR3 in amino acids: CASSPMIRQYEQYF. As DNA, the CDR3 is TGTGCCAGCAGTCCCATGATTCGACAGTACGAGCAGTACTTC.

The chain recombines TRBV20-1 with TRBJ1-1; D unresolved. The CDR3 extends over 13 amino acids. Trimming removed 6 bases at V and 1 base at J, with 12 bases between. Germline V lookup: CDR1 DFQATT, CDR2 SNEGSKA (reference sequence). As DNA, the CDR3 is TGCAGTGCGCCCGGGTCACCGAACACTGAAGCTTTCTTT. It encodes CSAPGSPNTEAFF.

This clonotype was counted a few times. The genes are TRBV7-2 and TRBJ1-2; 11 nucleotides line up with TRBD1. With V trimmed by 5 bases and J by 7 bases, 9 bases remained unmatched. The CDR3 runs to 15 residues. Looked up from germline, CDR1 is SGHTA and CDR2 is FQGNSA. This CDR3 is CASSTRTGGVGGYTF. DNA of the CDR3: TGTGCCAGCAGCACGCGGACAGGGGGCGTAGGTGGCTACACCTTC.

CDR3 DNA: TGCGCCAGCAGCTCCGGGACAGGAAACAATGAGCAGTTCTTC. Its protein is CASSSGTGNNEQFF. This chain links TRBV5-1 with TRBJ2-1; 8 bases line up with TRBD1. The germline V gene has CDR1 SGHRS and CDR2 YFSETQ. Unmatched junction bases numbered 4, after V lost 3 bases and J lost 5 bases. CDR3 length: 14 residues.

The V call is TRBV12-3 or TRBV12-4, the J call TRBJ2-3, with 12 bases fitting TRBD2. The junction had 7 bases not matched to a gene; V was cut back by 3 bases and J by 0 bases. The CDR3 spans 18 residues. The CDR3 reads CASSFRTSGVTSTDTQYF. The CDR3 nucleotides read TGTGCCAGCAGTTTCCGGACTAGCGGGGTGACTAGCACAGATACGCAGTATTTT.

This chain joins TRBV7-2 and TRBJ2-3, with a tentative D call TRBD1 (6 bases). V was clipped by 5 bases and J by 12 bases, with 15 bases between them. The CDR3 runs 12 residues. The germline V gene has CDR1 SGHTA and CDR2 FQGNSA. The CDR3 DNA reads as TGTGCCAGCAGCACGAGGACAGCAGTACAGTATTTT. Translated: CASSTRTAVQYF.

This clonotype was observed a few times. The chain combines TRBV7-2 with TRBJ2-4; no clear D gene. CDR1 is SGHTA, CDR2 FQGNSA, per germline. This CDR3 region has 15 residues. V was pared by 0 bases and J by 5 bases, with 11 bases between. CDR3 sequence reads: CASSLAYGVQNIQYF. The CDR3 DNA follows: TGTGCCAGCAGCTTAGCGTACGGCGTTCAAAACATTCAGTACTTC.

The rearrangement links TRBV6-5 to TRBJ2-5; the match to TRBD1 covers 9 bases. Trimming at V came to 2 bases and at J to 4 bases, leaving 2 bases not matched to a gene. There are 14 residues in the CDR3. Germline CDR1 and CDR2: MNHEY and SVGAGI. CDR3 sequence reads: CASSYLTGGETQYF. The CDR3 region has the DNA TGTGCCAGCAGTTACCTGACAGGGGGAGAGACCCAGTACTTC.

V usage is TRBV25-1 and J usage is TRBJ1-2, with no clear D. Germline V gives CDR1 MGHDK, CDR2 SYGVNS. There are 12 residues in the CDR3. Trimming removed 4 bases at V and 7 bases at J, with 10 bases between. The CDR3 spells CASSAQEVGYTF. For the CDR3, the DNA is TGTGCCAGCAGTGCTCAGGAAGTTGGCTACACCTTC.

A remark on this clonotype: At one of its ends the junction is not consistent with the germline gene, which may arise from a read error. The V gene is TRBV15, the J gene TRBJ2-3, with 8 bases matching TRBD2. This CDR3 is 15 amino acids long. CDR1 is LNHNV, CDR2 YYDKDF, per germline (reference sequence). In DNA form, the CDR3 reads TGTGCCACCAGCAGAGTTGCGGGGGGCACAGATCCGCAGTATTTT. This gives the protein CATSRVAGGTDPQYF.

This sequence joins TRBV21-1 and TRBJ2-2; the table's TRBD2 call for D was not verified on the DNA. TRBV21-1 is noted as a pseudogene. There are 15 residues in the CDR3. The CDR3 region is CASKGEGGENGELFF. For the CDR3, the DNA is TGTGCCAGCAAGGGAGAAGGAGGTGAAAACGGGGAGCTGTTTTTT.

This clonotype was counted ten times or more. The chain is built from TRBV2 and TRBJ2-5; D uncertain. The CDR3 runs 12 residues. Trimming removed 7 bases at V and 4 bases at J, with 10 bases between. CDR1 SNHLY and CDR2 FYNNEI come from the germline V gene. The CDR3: CASTGPAETQYF. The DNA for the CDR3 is TGTGCCAGCACGGGTCCCGCAGAGACCCAGTACTTC.

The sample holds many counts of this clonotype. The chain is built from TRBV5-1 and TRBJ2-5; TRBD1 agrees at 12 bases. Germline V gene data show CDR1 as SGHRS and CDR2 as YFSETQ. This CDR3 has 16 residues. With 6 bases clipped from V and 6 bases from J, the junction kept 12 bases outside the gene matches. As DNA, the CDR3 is TGCGCCAGCATGGGACAAGGGACAGGGGGCGTTCAGACCCAGTACTTC. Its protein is CASMGQGTGGVQTQYF. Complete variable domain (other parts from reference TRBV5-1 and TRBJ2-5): KAGVTQTPRYLIKTRGQQVTLSCSPISGHRSVSWYQQTPGQGLQFLFEYFSETQRNKGNFPGRFSGRQFSNSRSEMNVSTLELGDSALYLCASMGQGTGGVQTQYFGPGTRLLVL.

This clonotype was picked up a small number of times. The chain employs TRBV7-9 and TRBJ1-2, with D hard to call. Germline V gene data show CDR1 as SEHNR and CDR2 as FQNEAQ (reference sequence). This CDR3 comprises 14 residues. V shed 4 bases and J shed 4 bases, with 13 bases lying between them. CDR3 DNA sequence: TGTGCCAGCAGCTCGACCCGGAAGGGCTATGGCTACACCTTC. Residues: CASSSTRKGYGYTF.

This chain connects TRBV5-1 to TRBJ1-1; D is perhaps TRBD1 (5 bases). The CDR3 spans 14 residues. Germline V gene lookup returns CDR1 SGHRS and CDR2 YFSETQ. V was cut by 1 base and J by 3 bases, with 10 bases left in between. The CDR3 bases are TGCGCCAGCAGCTTGAGTCAGGGTTACACTGAAGCTTTCTTT. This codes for CASSLSQGYTEAFF.

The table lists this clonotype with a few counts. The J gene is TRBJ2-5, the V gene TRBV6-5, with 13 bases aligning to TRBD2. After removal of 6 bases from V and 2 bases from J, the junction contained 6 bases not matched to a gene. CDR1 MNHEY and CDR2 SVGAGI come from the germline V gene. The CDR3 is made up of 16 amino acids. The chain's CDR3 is CASRGLAGATQETQYF. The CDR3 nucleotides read TGTGCCAGCAGAGGACTAGCGGGGGCCACACAAGAGACCCAGTACTTC.

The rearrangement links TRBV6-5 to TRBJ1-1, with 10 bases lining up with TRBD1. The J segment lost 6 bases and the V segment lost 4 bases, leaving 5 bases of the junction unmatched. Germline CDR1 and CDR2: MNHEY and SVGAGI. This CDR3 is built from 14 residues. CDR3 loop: CASSLDRGGPEAFF. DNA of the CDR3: TGTGCCAGCAGTTTGGACAGGGGGGGTCCTGAAGCTTTCTTT.